What follows is one T cell receptor beta chain and its context. This record comes from a study of technical replicates of blood from a few donors. This CDR3 region has 16 residues. The germline CDR1 and CDR2 sequences are MNHNS and SASEGT. The ends were cut back, 2 bases at V and 5 bases at J, with 19 bases in the middle. Sequencing was performed with immunoSEQ multiplex PCR; in TCRdb, only in-frame clones are kept and a portion is missing. The sample comprises fewer than 100,000 clones, approximately 96% of which are singletons, and approximately 0.22% rests with the top ten. Material: T cells isolated from PBMCs. V usage is TRBV6-1 and J usage is TRBJ2-7, with D maybe TRBD2 (6 bases). The receptor's source is a human donor in good health. The CDR3 spells CASSEMILRDGHEQYF. CDR3 nucleotide sequence: TGTGCCAGCAGTGAAATGATCTTGCGGGACGGCCACGAGCAGTACTTC.